What follows are 19 T cell receptor beta chains derived from one specimen sequenced in a study of blood T cell repertoires in COVID-19. Here immunoSEQ multiplex PCR was the method, and the copy in TCRdb shows in-frame clones only, minus some. The sample lists 150,000 to 170,000 clones, 70% to 90% seen once, with under 0.8% in the top ten. The source material was peripheral blood. These receptors all come from a man in his fifties or sixties with COVID-19, enrolled during active disease.

The genes are TRBV2 and TRBJ2-5, with D tentatively TRBD2 (5 bases). Germline CDR1 reads SNHLY; CDR2 reads FYNNEI. Trimming left V 4 bases short and J 0 bases short, with 6 bases between. The CDR3 runs to 13 residues. The CDR3 reads CASSGEYQETQYF. As DNA, the CDR3 is TGTGCCAGCAGTGGGGAGTACCAAGAGACCCAGTACTTC.

This chain uses TRBV19 with TRBJ1-5; D may be TRBD1 (6 bases). The germline gives CDR1 LNHDA, CDR2 SQIVND (reference sequence). The CDR3 has 14 amino acids. The V and J ends lost 5 bases and 3 bases respectively, with 11 bases between them. The DNA of the CDR3 is TGTGCCAGTAGTGGGGGGGCCTCCAATCAGCCCCAGCATTTT. It encodes CASSGGASNQPQHF.

This clone was detected only a few times. J is TRBJ2-3 and V is TRBV6-5, with 14 positions matching TRBD2. From germline, CDR1 is MNHEY and CDR2 SVGAGI. The V and J ends lost 4 bases and 1 base, in that order; junction bases with no gene match: 1. The CDR3 runs to 16 residues. The CDR3 reads CASSLGLAGGTDTQYF. Written as DNA, the CDR3 is TGTGCCAGCAGTTTGGGACTAGCGGGGGGCACAGATACGCAGTATTTT.

As concerns this clone: This CDR3 is also generated by other DNA sequences in the sample. The V gene is TRBV3-1 (or the pseudogene TRBV3-2), the J gene TRBJ1-2; tentative D call: TRBD1 (5 bases). There are 13 residues in the CDR3. V lost 4 bases to trimming and J lost 2 bases, with 8 bases between them. The germline V gene has CDR1 LGHDT and CDR2 YNNKEL (reference sequence). DNA of the CDR3: TGTGCCAGCAGCCCCAGGGCCAACTATGGCTACACCTTC. Encoded protein: CASSPRANYGYTF.

CDR3 nucleotides: TGTGCCAGCAGCCGGGAGGGAGCGGGGGGTGAGCAGTTCTTC. Its translation: CASSREGAGGEQFF. The J gene is TRBJ2-1, the V gene TRBV3-1 (or the pseudogene TRBV3-2); TRBD2 matches at 9 bases. Germline V gives CDR1 LGHDT, CDR2 YNNKEL (reference sequence). This CDR3 region has 14 residues. The ends lost 4 bases at V and 9 bases at J; junction bases unmatched: 7.

V gene TRBV7-2 combines with J gene TRBJ2-1, with D possibly TRBD2 on 5 matching bases. With 1 base removed from V and 5 bases from J, the gap between germline ends came to 12 bases. Germline CDR1 is SGHTA and CDR2 is FQGNSA. CDR3 length: 15 amino acids. CDR3 sequence: CASSLVGRGNNEQFF. The CDR3 bases are TGTGCCAGCAGCTTAGTTGGGAGAGGGAACAATGAGCAGTTCTTC.

J is TRBJ2-1 and V is TRBV11-3, with TRBD2 matching over 11 bases. V dropped 10 bases and J dropped 4; count of bases not matched to a gene: 18. Germline CDR1 SGHNT, CDR2 YENEEA. CDR3 size: 18 residues. CDR3: CATAPGLATSGTYNEQFF. The CDR3 DNA follows: TGTGCCACCGCGCCGGGACTAGCGACTAGCGGGACTTACAATGAGCAGTTCTTC.

The chain uses TRBV6-5 and TRBJ2-1; 9 bases line up with TRBD1. Trimming at V came to 7 bases and at J to 8 bases, leaving 12 bases not matched to a gene. CDR1 and CDR2 (germline): MNHEY, SVGAGI. This CDR3 region has 15 residues. DNA for the CDR3: TGTGCCAGCATTACACCCGGGACAGGGTTCGATGAGCAGTTCTTC. The encoded protein is CASITPGTGFDEQFF.

The rearrangement uses TRBV10-3 and TRBJ2-1; D is possibly TRBD1 (6 bases). Per the germline V gene, CDR1 is ENHRY and CDR2 is SYGVKD. V was cut by 0 bases and J by 4 bases, with 13 bases left in between. The length of the CDR3 is 16 residues. The CDR3: CAISESPGEGYNEQFF. CDR3 sequence (DNA): TGTGCCATCAGTGAGTCGCCAGGGGAAGGTTACAATGAGCAGTTCTTC.

The chain links TRBV15 to TRBJ2-2; TRBD1 aligns across 10 bases. The germline CDR1 and CDR2 sequences are LNHNV and YYDKDF (reference sequence). J gave up 5 bases and V 3 bases, and 6 bases lay outside the gene matches. The CDR3 is 16 residues long. CDR3 nucleotides: TGTGCCACCAGCAGGTCGGGACAGGGGAAGACCGGGGAGCTGTTTTTT. Translating it yields CATSRSGQGKTGELFF. Filled out from reference TRBV15 and TRBJ2-2, the complete variable domain reads DAMVIQNPRYQVTQFGKPVTLSCSQTLNHNVMYWYQQKSSQAPKLLFHYYDKDFNNEADTPDNFQSRRPNTSFCFLDIRSPGLGDTAMYLCATSRSGQGKTGELFFGEGSRLTVL.

J is TRBJ1-5 and V is TRBV2; 8 bases align to TRBD1. The length of the CDR3 is 16 residues. The germline CDR1 and CDR2 sequences are SNHLY and FYNNEI. The V gene end was trimmed by 7 bases and the J gene end by 2 bases; junction bases not matched to a gene: 10. CDR3 in amino acids: CASISDRGRGNQPQHF. DNA for the CDR3: TGTGCCAGCATTTCAGACAGGGGCAGGGGCAATCAGCCCCAGCATTTT.

This chain joins TRBV10-3 and TRBJ1-5, with D maybe TRBD1 (5 bases). The CDR3 has 16 residues. The germline CDR1 and CDR2 sequences are ENHRY and SYGVKD. With 0 bases removed from V and 1 base from J, the gap between germline ends came to 10 bases. The CDR3 DNA reads TGTGCCATCAGTGAGTCTGGCGGGGGAAGCAATCAGCCCCAGCATTTT. As protein: CAISESGGGSNQPQHF.

V is TRBV5-6 and J is TRBJ2-7, with 9 bases aligning to TRBD1. This CDR3 is built from 15 residues. From germline, CDR1 is SGHDT and CDR2 YYEEEE. With 4 bases clipped from V and 9 bases from J, the junction kept 14 bases outside the gene matches. As DNA, the CDR3 is TGTGCCAGCAGCATAATACAGCGGGACAGGGAGGCGCAGTACTTC. It codes for CASSIIQRDREAQYF.

This clone was counted only a few times. The chain carries TRBV2 and TRBJ1-2; TRBD1 is a possible D gene (6 bases). The ends were cut back, 3 bases at V and 8 bases at J, with 13 bases in the middle. Per the germline V gene, CDR1 is SNHLY and CDR2 is FYNNEI. The CDR3 loop spans 13 amino acids. The DNA for the CDR3 is TGTGCCAGCAGTGATACAGGGTTGGGCGGCTACACCTTC. Residues: CASSDTGLGGYTF.

This clone came up a few times. The rearrangement joins TRBV27 to TRBJ1-4; 7 bases are shared with TRBD1. CDR3 length equals 13 residues. Germline-derived CDR1 and CDR2 are MNHEY and SMNVEV (reference sequence). The V gene end was trimmed by 6 bases and the J gene end by 7 bases; junction bases not matched to a gene: 5. This chain's CDR3 is CASSFGTVEKLFF. In DNA form, the CDR3 reads TGTGCCAGCAGCTTTGGGACAGTTGAAAAACTGTTTTTT.

This chain connects TRBV19 to TRBJ1-2, with D perhaps matching TRBD1 (6 bases). The CDR3 spans 14 residues. Germline assignment: CDR1 LNHDA and CDR2 SQIVND (reference sequence). V lost 7 bases and J lost 4, with 16 bases in between. The CDR3 coding sequence is TGTGCCAGTACCATCGGACAGTCGGGCTATGGCTACACCTTC. As protein: CASTIGQSGYGYTF.

J is TRBJ1-6 and V is TRBV7-2; a weak D match, TRBD1 (6 bases). CDR1 and CDR2 (germline): SGHTA, FQGNSA. The germline V and J ends were trimmed by 3 bases and 9 bases, with 15 bases remaining between them. The CDR3 has 15 residues. The chain's CDR3 is CASSFYGGAGSPLHF. DNA of the CDR3: TGTGCCAGCAGCTTCTATGGGGGGGCTGGTTCACCCCTCCACTTT.

CDR3: CASSFTEPGGYTF. DNA of the CDR3: TGTGCCAGCAGCTTTACCGAACCGGGGGGCTACACCTTC. The chain is built from TRBV7-9 and TRBJ1-2; D remains ambiguous. Trimming took 3 bases from V and 8 from J, leaving 13 bases between them. CDR1 is SEHNR, CDR2 FQNEAQ, per germline (reference sequence). This CDR3 contains 13 residues.

A word on this clone: At one end, the junction sequence differs from germline, possibly due to a read error. The V gene is TRBV19, the J gene TRBJ1-2; no definite D call. Germline assignment: CDR1 LNHDA and CDR2 SQIVND (reference sequence). The CDR3 has 11 residues. CDR3 amino acids: CVSDSGYGYTF. For the CDR3, the DNA is TGTGTCAGTGATTCCGGCTATGGCTACACCTTC.